This T cell receptor beta chain derives from a study of CD8 T cells in ankylosing spondylitis. Study-level findings and limits: In ankylosing spondylitis patients, matched synovial fluid reportedly showed significant enrichment of disease-linked clones.

Construction of TCR beta libraries was performed using quantitative 5'-RACE with molecular barcodes. TCRdb independently ran MiXCR on the 5' RACE reads; one entry per CDR3 protein. The data hold under 250,000 distinct CDR3 sequences, with 8% to 11% observed a single time. In this sample, this clonotype turned up many times. Its target is unknown. This receptor was obtained from a male donor with ankylosing spondylitis or in good health (not recorded which). Input material: blood, either unsorted or a sorted T cell fraction (not recorded which).

The CDR3 bases are TGCGCCAGCAACGAACTAGCGGGCGCCTACAATGAGCAGTTCTTC. It specifies CASNELAGAYNEQFF. The rearrangement joins TRBV5-1 to TRBJ2-1, with TRBD2 matching over 9 bases. CDR1 is SGHRS and CDR2 is YFSETQ in the germline V gene. The V gene end was trimmed by 6 bases and the J gene end by 2 bases; junction bases not matched to a gene: 6. The CDR3 spans 15 residues.